The table lists the clone carrying this TCR beta chain with many counts. The target antigen is unknown. Breast cancer patients provided tissue from their axillary draining lymph nodes. Using its own MiXCR run on the multiplex PCR reads, TCRdb lists one record per CDR3 protein. The sample holds fewer than 300,000 distinct CDR3 sequences, about 34% seen once. The CDR3 extends over 14 amino acids. From germline, CDR1 is DFQATT and CDR2 SNEGSKA (reference sequence). The ends were cut back, 3 bases at V and 0 bases at J, with 10 bases in the middle. The data stem from a study of breast tumors, draining lymph nodes, adjacent tissues. Study conclusions and caveats: Tumor and nontumor repertoires were significantly more similar in luminal-like than in basal-like breast cancer.

The sample taken for sequencing was axillary lymph node tissue. The TCR comes from a female donor with breast cancer. Some clones in this sample may be carry-over from other donors' samples. The chain carries TRBV20-1 and TRBJ2-3, with D perhaps TRBD1 (6 bases). The CDR3 region is CSASYQGSTDTQYF. The CDR3 DNA reads TGCAGTGCTAGTTATCAGGGGAGCACAGATACGCAGTATTTT.